Listed here is a single T cell receptor beta chain. The data were obtained in a study of shared clonotypes between healthy human individuals. Libraries were prepared by immunoSEQ multiplex PCR; TCRdb keeps only in-frame clonotypes and omits some of them. The sample shows about 1.5 million clones, 95% to 99% of them seen only once. Per germline, CDR1 SEHNR and CDR2 FQNEAQ (reference sequence). This CDR3 has 14 amino acids. Trimming took 7 bases from V and 5 from J; bases not matched to a gene: 7. The chain has TRBV7-9 and TRBJ2-2, with 7 nucleotides matching TRBD2. This clonotype was sampled from a man aged 25-45 years in good health. The source material was naive CD4+ T cells sorted from blood. The subset was: CD45RA+ positively selected. The CDR3 DNA reads TGTGCCAGCACGTTAGCGGGTTCTACCGGGGAGCTGTTTTTT. This translates into CASTLAGSTGELFF.